These T cell receptor beta chains were read from a single sample in a study of human T cells and chemical hapten exposure. MiXCR was run by TCRdb on the RACE reads, yielding one entry per CDR3 protein. Of tens of thousands of distinct CDR3 sequences in the sample, around 11% were seen once. Sequencing was performed on whole blood, taken in connection with sensitization to the hapten diphenylcyclopropenone (DPC). The origin of the receptors is a man aged 25 to 45 with alopecia areata. Some clones in this sample may be carry-over from other donors' samples. CDR3s include the opening cysteine and the closing phenylalanine or tryptophan. Each record gives: V gene, D gene, clone size, J gene, CDR3 protein, CDR3 DNA. The D gene is left open where the match is weak. A row's size may be missing; if present it is once, few, many or a size class.

TRBV2	NA	many	TRBJ2-1	CATTGYNEQFF	TGTGCCACCACAGGGTACAATGAGCAGTTCTTC
TRBV29-1	NA	NA	TRBJ1-3	CSAGTYGNTIYF	TGCAGCGCCGGGACTTACGGAAACACCATATATTTT
TRBV28	TRBD2	few	TRBJ2-7	CASSLGGVVHEQYF	TGTGCCAGCAGTTTGGGAGGGGTTGTCCACGAGCAGTACTTC
TRBV7-2	NA	NA	TRBJ2-7	CASSSRQGRDYEQYF	TGTGCCAGCAGCTCCAGACAGGGGAGGGACTACGAGCAGTACTTC
TRBV7-7	TRBD2	few	TRBJ2-1	CASGTSIYNEQFF	TGTGCCAGCGGGACTAGCATTTACAATGAGCAGTTCTTC
TRBV7-2	NA	few	TRBJ1-5	CASKRGGNQPQHF	TGTGCCAGCAAACGCGGTGGCAATCAGCCCCAGCATTTT
TRBV2	TRBD2	many	TRBJ2-7	CASRGTSGGYEQYF	TGTGCCAGCAGGGGAACTAGCGGGGGCTACGAGCAGTACTTC
TRBV29-1	TRBD1	NA	TRBJ2-4	CSVQTGYAKNIQYF	TGCAGCGTCCAGACAGGGTACGCCAAAAACATTCAGTACTTC
TRBV7-9	TRBD1	many	TRBJ2-3	CASRGQERTDTQYF	TGTGCCAGCAGGGGACAGGAGCGCACAGATACGCAGTATTTT
TRBV6-5	NA	many	TRBJ1-1	CASSYGLGTEAFF	TGTGCCAGCAGTTACGGTCTGGGGACTGAAGCTTTCTTT
TRBV12-3/TRBV12-4	NA	many	TRBJ1-1	CASIGAGEAFF	TGTGCCAGCATCGGGGCGGGTGAAGCTTTCTTT
TRBV24-1	TRBD2	many	TRBJ2-3	CATSDGPSSGGVDTQYF	TGTGCCACCAGTGATGGACCGAGTAGCGGGGGTGTAGATACGCAGTATTTT
TRBV6-5	NA	many	TRBJ2-5	CASSYRVTETQYF	TGTGCCAGCAGTTACAGGGTCACGGAGACCCAGTACTTC
TRBV7-3	NA	many	TRBJ1-5	CASSLGRNQPQHF	TGTGCCAGCAGCTTGGGCAGGAATCAGCCCCAGCATTTT
TRBV11-2	TRBD1	many	TRBJ2-3	CASSFLDRGVDTQYF	TGTGCCAGCAGCTTCTTGGACAGGGGAGTAGATACGCAGTATTTT
TRBV7-9	NA	many	TRBJ1-1	CASSFDPNTEAFF	TGTGCCAGCAGCTTCGACCCGAACACTGAAGCTTTCTTT
TRBV20-1	NA	few	TRBJ1-4	CSARSWGRFNEKLFF	TGCAGTGCTAGGTCTTGGGGGCGCTTTAATGAAAAACTGTTTTTT
TRBV9	NA	few	TRBJ2-5	CASSVAQEETQYF	TGTGCCAGCAGCGTAGCTCAGGAAGAGACCCAGTACTTC
TRBV5-1	TRBD1	NA	TRBJ1-2	CASSSGQGAPTEGYTF	TGCGCCAGCAGCTCTGGACAGGGGGCCCCGACGGAAGGCTACACCTTC
TRBV10-3	NA	many	TRBJ2-7	CAISGAGLTYEQYF	TGTGCCATCAGCGGAGCCGGGTTAACCTACGAGCAGTACTTC
TRBV28	NA	NA	TRBJ1-5	CASAKQGNQPQHF	TGTGCCAGCGCCAAACAGGGAAATCAGCCCCAGCATTTT
TRBV7-6	TRBD1	NA	TRBJ2-7	CASSPNRGQTYEQYF	TGTGCCAGCAGCCCAAACAGGGGGCAAACCTACGAGCAGTACTTC
TRBV28	NA	many	TRBJ1-5	CASGWGNQPQHF	TGTGCCAGCGGGTGGGGCAATCAGCCCCAGCATTTT
TRBV7-2	TRBD2	few	TRBJ2-3	CASSLDRTSGGLSTDTQYF	TGTGCCAGCAGCTTAGATCGGACTAGCGGGGGGCTTAGCACAGATACGCAGTATTTT
TRBV4-2	NA	many	TRBJ1-5	CASSPDWGGSNQPQHF	TGTGCCAGCAGCCCCGATTGGGGCGGGAGCAATCAGCCCCAGCATTTT
TRBV7-2	NA	many	TRBJ2-7	CASSLAGHYEQYF	TGTGCCAGCAGCTTAGCTGGGCACTACGAGCAGTACTTC
TRBV5-6	TRBD1	many	TRBJ1-5	CASSMGQGAWNQPQHF	TGTGCCAGCAGCATGGGACAGGGGGCTTGGAATCAGCCCCAGCATTTT
TRBV5-5	NA	few	TRBJ2-5	CASSLRQLSAQETQYF	TGTGCCAGCAGCTTGAGGCAGTTGTCTGCCCAAGAGACCCAGTACTTC
TRBV12-3/TRBV12-4	NA	few	TRBJ1-3	CASRLRQGLENTIYF	TGTGCCAGCAGACTTCGCCAGGGCCTCGAGAACACCATATATTTT
TRBV6-2/TRBV6-3	NA	many	TRBJ2-2	CASSYSSGRLTGELFF	TGTGCCAGCAGTTACTCGTCGGGTAGACTCACCGGGGAGCTGTTTTTT
TRBV28	NA	NA	TRBJ1-1	CAAWSPHNTEAFF	TGTGCAGCGTGGTCCCCCCACAACACTGAAGCTTTCTTT
TRBV29-1	TRBD1	many	TRBJ1-2	CSVSGTGWYGYTF	TGCAGCGTTTCCGGGACAGGGTGGTATGGCTACACCTTC
TRBV12-3/TRBV12-4	NA	NA	TRBJ1-2	CASSFSVDSNYGYTF	TGTGCCAGCAGTTTTTCGGTAGACAGTAACTATGGCTACACCTTC
TRBV7-7	NA	few	TRBJ2-1	CASSSGPHNEQFF	TGTGCTAGCAGCTCGGGGCCGCACAATGAGCAGTTCTTC
TRBV9	NA	few	TRBJ2-1	CASSVWGSPSYNEQFF	TGTGCCAGCAGCGTATGGGGGTCCCCCTCCTACAATGAGCAGTTCTTC
TRBV9	TRBD1	NA	TRBJ1-2	CASSEQGAGYGYTF	TGTGCCAGCAGCGAACAGGGGGCAGGCTATGGCTACACCTTC
TRBV28	NA	many	TRBJ1-2	CASSLLQERYTF	TGTGCCAGCAGTCTCCTACAGGAGAGGTACACCTTC
TRBV9	NA	NA	TRBJ2-5	CASSVGQETQYF	TGTGCCAGCAGCGTAGGCCAAGAGACCCAGTACTTC
TRBV5-1	TRBD1	few	TRBJ1-1	CASSLGRRYRGLNTEAFF	TGCGCCAGCAGCTTGGGTCGACGGTACAGGGGCTTGAACACTGAAGCTTTCTTT
TRBV29-1	NA	many	TRBJ2-5	CSVRGTLKKETQYF	TGCAGCGTACGCGGGACACTCAAGAAAGAGACCCAGTACTTC
TRBV7-3	TRBD1	many	TRBJ2-1	CASSTDSGTGQFF	TGTGCCAGCAGCACGGACTCCGGGACAGGGCAGTTCTTC
TRBV7-2	NA	many	TRBJ1-1	CASSLSVNTEAFF	TGTGCCAGCAGCTTATCGGTGAACACTGAAGCTTTCTTT
TRBV7-9	NA	NA	TRBJ2-1	CASSYREDNEQFF	TGTGCCAGCAGCTACCGGGAAGACAATGAGCAGTTCTTC
TRBV20-1	NA	few	TRBJ2-5	CSANLGQETQYF	TGCAGTGCAAATTTGGGCCAAGAGACCCAGTACTTC
TRBV12-3/TRBV12-4	TRBD2	many	TRBJ2-3	CASSRPGGDGGDTQYF	TGTGCCAGCAGCCGCCCCGGGGGGGACGGTGGAGATACGCAGTATTTT
TRBV18	NA	NA	TRBJ2-7	CASSPPTNAYEQYF	TGTGCCAGCTCACCACCTACTAACGCCTACGAGCAGTACTTC
TRBV28	NA	many	TRBJ1-2	CASSLSTGANYGYTF	TGTGCCAGCAGTTTATCGACAGGTGCTAACTATGGCTACACCTTC
TRBV11-2	NA	few	TRBJ2-4	CASSPPGTHVNIQYF	TGTGCCAGCAGCCCGCCCGGGACACATGTAAACATTCAGTACTTC
TRBV12-3/TRBV12-4	NA	few	TRBJ2-5	CASTPPGGQETQYF	TGTGCCAGCACCCCCCCAGGGGGGCAAGAGACCCAGTACTTC
TRBV10-3	NA	many	TRBJ2-7	CAISESETRNTYEQYF	TGTGCCATCAGTGAGTCCGAGACAAGAAACACCTACGAGCAGTACTTC
TRBV9	TRBD1	NA	TRBJ2-7	CASSARQGYEQYF	TGTGCCAGCAGCGCCCGACAGGGCTACGAGCAGTACTTC
TRBV27	TRBD1	many	TRBJ1-1	CASSPGQGAKAEAFF	TGTGCCAGCAGTCCGGGACAGGGGGCTAAGGCTGAAGCTTTCTTT
TRBV6-2/TRBV6-3	TRBD1	few	TRBJ1-2	CASSSGTGVYGYTF	TGTGCCAGCAGTTCCGGGACAGGCGTCTATGGCTACACCTTC
TRBV6-5	TRBD1	few	TRBJ2-7	CASSYFSGQATYEQYF	TGTGCCAGCAGTTACTTTTCGGGACAGGCGACCTACGAGCAGTACTTC
TRBV28	NA	few	TRBJ2-7	CASSPLSGTHPFEQYF	TGTGCCAGCAGTCCGCTTTCCGGGACGCACCCCTTCGAGCAGTACTTC